One and the same sample provided the 31 T cell receptor beta chains below, sequenced in a study of blood T cells in healthy people across ages. With a J-beta primer mix and a sample-barcoded 5' primer, a second PCR ran about 7 to 12 cycles. TCRdb processed the 5' RACE reads anew with MiXCR; each CDR3 protein has one entry. The data contain 980,000 or so distinct CDR3 sequences, roughly 52% of them seen just once; the ten biggest clones take up 13%. The source material was blood. The receptors here all came from a man under 40 in good health.

The chain is built from TRBV7-2 and TRBJ2-5; possible D gene TRBD1, 6 bases. Germline values: CDR1 SGHTA, CDR2 FQGNSA. CDR3 length: 13 amino acids. Trimming stripped 5 bases from V and 6 bases from J, with 13 bases between. Here the CDR3 reads CASSPRGQQTQYF. CDR3 in DNA: TGTGCCAGCAGCCCACGTGGACAGCAGACCCAGTACTTC. Filled out from reference TRBV7-2 and TRBJ2-5, the complete variable domain reads GAGVSQSPSNKVTEKGKDVELRCDPISGHTALYWYRQSLGQGLEFLIYFQGNSAPDKSGLPSDRFSAERTGGSVSTLTIQRTQQEDSAVYLCASSPRGQQTQYFGPGTRLLVL.

The V gene is TRBV27, the J gene TRBJ2-3; 8 bases match TRBD1. Germline-derived CDR1 and CDR2 are MNHEY and SMNVEV (reference sequence). V lost 10 bases and J lost 4; bases outside the gene matches: 13. The CDR3 spans 15 residues. The CDR3 DNA follows: TGTGCCATCAAAGCCGGGACAGGAGACGCAGATACGCAGTATTTT. Its protein is CAIKAGTGDADTQYF.

This clonotype has only a few counts. The chain recombines TRBV6-5 with TRBJ1-1, with 7 bases lining up with TRBD1. This CDR3 region has 15 residues. V lost 0 bases, J lost 2 bases, and 3 bases stayed unmatched. Germline V CDR1 and CDR2: MNHEY, SVGAGI. The CDR3 DNA is TGTGCCAGCAGTTACTCTGGACAGGTTAACACTGAAGCTTTCTTT. Its translation: CASSYSGQVNTEAFF.

The chain couples TRBV27 to TRBJ2-5; D ambiguous. The V and J ends lost 2 bases and 11 bases respectively, with 15 bases between them. The germline CDR1 and CDR2 sequences are MNHEY and SMNVEV (reference sequence). This CDR3 has 13 amino acids. CDR3 sequence reads: CASSLLANNEQYF. The CDR3 DNA follows: TGTGCCAGCAGTTTACTGGCCAACAATGAGCAGTACTTC.

This chain joins TRBV9 and TRBJ1-3; no clear D gene. The germline V gene has CDR1 SGDLS and CDR2 YYNGEE. The ends were cut back, 5 bases at V and 0 bases at J, with 6 bases in the middle. The CDR3 covers 13 residues. CDR3 in amino acids: CASRDGSGNTIYF. DNA of the CDR3: TGTGCCAGCAGAGATGGCTCTGGAAACACCATATATTTT.

Note on this clonotype: At one of its ends the junction is not consistent with the germline gene, which may arise from a read error. This sequence joins TRBV16 and TRBJ1-2; 8 nucleotides line up with TRBD1. Germline V gives CDR1 KGHSY, CDR2 FQNENV. The CDR3 is made up of 13 amino acids. CDR3 sequence reads: CASNQSWTGTYTF. CDR3 DNA: TGTGCCAGCAACCAATCGTGGACAGGGACCTACACCTTC. Drawing the rest from reference TRBV16 and TRBJ1-2, the complete variable domain is GEEVAQTPKHLVRGEGQKAKLYCAPIKGHSYVFWYQQVLKNEFKFLISFQNENVFDETGMPKERFSAKCLPNSPCSLEIQATKLEDSAVYFCASNQSWTGTYTFGSGTRLTVV.

This clonotype was seen a handful of times. J is TRBJ1-2 and V is TRBV6-2 or TRBV6-3; D is uncertain. Trimming stripped 7 bases from V and 4 bases from J, with 13 bases between. Germline-derived CDR1 and CDR2 are MNHEY and SVGEGT. The CDR3 has 13 residues. Here the CDR3 DNA reads TGTGCCAGCACCCCGGAGAGGCTCTATGGCTACACCTTC. It translates to CASTPERLYGYTF.

DNA of the CDR3: TGCAGTGCTAGAGACGACGTTGATACGCAGTATTTT. This sequence encodes CSARDDVDTQYF. The chain combines TRBV20-1 with TRBJ2-3, with unresolved D. V was trimmed by 0 bases and J by 6 bases, leaving 7 bases between them. The CDR3 has 12 residues. The V gene's germline CDR1 is DFQATT and CDR2 SNEGSKA (reference sequence).

The chain links TRBV6-2 or TRBV6-3 to TRBJ1-2, with unresolved D. This CDR3 is built from 12 residues. Germline V gene sequence: CDR1 MNHEY, CDR2 SVGEGT. The V end lost 7 bases, the J end lost 6 bases, and 12 bases lay between the germline ends. Written as DNA, the CDR3 is TGTGCCAGCAACCTAAACGGGGATGGCTACACCTTC. Residues: CASNLNGDGYTF.

There are a few counts of this clonotype. The chain uses TRBV12-3 or TRBV12-4 and TRBJ2-1; D is unclear. This CDR3 is built from 12 residues. V gave up 2 bases and J gave up 6 bases, with 5 bases separating them. This CDR3 is CASSLPPNEQFF. The CDR3 DNA sequence: TGTGCCAGCAGTTTACCTCCCAATGAGCAGTTCTTC.

This clonotype has just a few counts. The chain couples TRBV20-1 to TRBJ2-5, with 11 bases that match TRBD2. The J call may not be correct, given that the DNA end is closer to TRBJ2-7. This CDR3 is 13 amino acids long. Looked up from germline, CDR1 is DFQATT and CDR2 is SNEGSKA (reference sequence). The CDR3 loop reads CSATSGGTYEQYF. CDR3 nucleotides: TGCAGTGCTACTAGCGGGGGGACCTACGAGCAGTACTTC.

This chain joins TRBV11-3 and TRBJ2-1, with D perhaps being TRBD1 or TRBD2 (5 bases each). This CDR3 comprises 15 residues. Germline-derived CDR1 and CDR2 are SGHNT and YENEEA. Trimming cost V 0 bases and J 4 bases, with 10 bases left between them. DNA of the CDR3: TGTGCCAGCAGCTTAGATGGGACGGTATACAATGAGCAGTTCTTC. Its translation is CASSLDGTVYNEQFF.

The chain is built from TRBV21-1 and TRBJ1-4. TRBV21-1 is recorded as a pseudogene. The CDR3 has 14 amino acids. The CDR3 protein is CASSKGFGDEKLFF. The CDR3 DNA reads as TGTGCCAGCAGCAAGGGGTTCGGCGATGAAAAACTGTTTTTT.

V gene TRBV7-2 combines with J gene TRBJ2-5; 11 bases are a match to TRBD2. Germline CDR1 is SGHTA and CDR2 is FQGNSA. The CDR3 runs 16 residues. Trimming removed 4 bases from V and 2 bases from J; junction bases left unmatched: 6. CDR3 sequence reads: CASSSNRLAGQETQYF. The CDR3 region has the DNA TGTGCCAGCAGCTCAAATAGACTAGCGGGACAAGAGACCCAGTACTTC.

The chain employs TRBV10-3 and TRBJ1-2; 7 bases map to TRBD1. Germline trimming cut 0 bases from V and 2 bases from J; bases unmatched to any gene: 12. The CDR3 is 18 residues long. Germline-derived CDR1 and CDR2 are ENHRY and SYGVKD. The CDR3 here is CAISESESGTAGNYGYTF. The CDR3 DNA follows: TGTGCCATCAGTGAGTCCGAATCCGGGACAGCGGGCAACTATGGCTACACCTTC.

The V and J genes are TRBV15 and TRBJ2-3; no clear D gene. The CDR3 has 16 residues. Germline assignment: CDR1 LNHNV and CDR2 YYDKDF (reference sequence). Between the trimmed V and J ends, which lost 0 bases and 4 bases, there was a span of 14 bases. CDR3 residues: CATSRDRLQAADTQYF. The CDR3 region has the DNA TGTGCCACCAGCAGAGATCGTCTGCAGGCCGCAGATACGCAGTATTTT.

Only one count was recorded for this clonotype. The V and J genes are TRBV3-1 and TRBJ1-2; D unresolved. In germline, CDR1 is LGHDT, CDR2 YNNKEL (reference sequence). This CDR3 comprises 15 residues. Trimming took 0 bases from V and 4 from J, leaving 12 bases between them. CDR3 in DNA: TGTGCCAGCAGCCAAGATCTGAGCGGGGTCTATGGCTACACCTTC. This codes for CASSQDLSGVYGYTF.

This clonotype has only a few counts. This chain connects TRBV7-9 to TRBJ1-1, with D perhaps TRBD1 (5 bases). Germline V gene lookup returns CDR1 SEHNR and CDR2 FQNEAQ (reference sequence). CDR3 size: 16 residues. Trimming left V 2 bases short and J 0 bases short, with 13 bases between. This CDR3 reads CASSLMNSGMNTEAFF. CDR3 bases: TGTGCCAGCAGCTTAATGAATTCAGGGATGAACACTGAAGCTTTCTTT.

This chain uses TRBV6-5 with TRBJ2-4; no definite D call. The end of the DNA aligns better with TRBJ2-5, so the J call may be wrong. The CDR3 has 11 amino acids. Germline assignment: CDR1 MNHEY and CDR2 SVGAGI. CDR3 sequence (DNA): TGTGCCAGCACTCACAAACAGACCCAGTACTTC. This sequence encodes CASTHKQTQYF.

V is TRBV5-6 and J is TRBJ2-1, with D tentatively TRBD1 (6 bases). The germline CDR1 and CDR2 sequences are SGHDT and YYEEEE. With 1 base removed from V and 0 bases from J, the gap between germline ends came to 11 bases. The CDR3 loop spans 16 amino acids. CDR3 nucleotides: TGTGCCAGCAGCTTGTCATCCAGGGGCTCCTACAATGAGCAGTTCTTC. This encodes CASSLSSRGSYNEQFF.

As for this clonotype: One end of the junction varies from germline; a read error may be responsible. The chain has TRBV5-1 and TRBJ2-1, with TRBD1 matching over 9 bases. CDR1 and CDR2 (germline): SGHRS, YFSETQ. The CDR3 has 15 residues. CDR3 DNA sequence: TGCGCCACTTCTCGACAGGGGGGATCCTACAATGAGCGGTTCTTC. Its protein product is CATSRQGGSYNERFF.

The rearrangement uses TRBV7-3 and TRBJ2-3; TRBD2 matches at 8 bases. The germline gives CDR1 SGHTA, CDR2 FQGTGA. This CDR3 is built from 14 residues. The junction had 10 bases not matched to a gene; V was cut back by 6 bases and J by 8 bases. The CDR3 reads CASRPGPGGSTQYF. The CDR3, as DNA: TGTGCCAGCAGACCGGGCCCGGGAGGGTCTACGCAGTATTTT.

This clonotype was found a few times. This chain links TRBV4-3 with TRBJ2-1; D is unclear. In germline, CDR1 is LGHNA, CDR2 YSLEER. The V and J ends lost 1 base and 0 bases respectively, with 10 bases between them. The CDR3 sequence is 16 residues long. Written as DNA, the CDR3 is TGCGCCAGCAGCCAAGCTGACGTAAGCTCCTACAATGAGCAGTTCTTC. This codes for CASSQADVSSYNEQFF.

The J gene is TRBJ1-6, the V gene TRBV11-2; 7 nucleotides line up with TRBD1. The trim removed 9 bases at V and 1 base at J, leaving 3 bases unmatched. Germline CDR1 and CDR2: SGHAT and FQNNGV. The CDR3 runs to 14 residues. The CDR3 DNA reads as TGTGCCAGTCAGGGGGGATCCTATAATTCACCCCTCCACTTT. It codes for CASQGGSYNSPLHF.

The chain is built from TRBV28 and TRBJ2-1, with 9 bases aligning to TRBD1. CDR3 length: 15 residues. Germline CDR1 MDHEN, CDR2 SYDVKM. V shed 5 bases, J shed 8 bases, and the junction held 10 bases outside the gene matches. CDR3 DNA: TGTGCCAGCAGTCCCAGGACAGGGGAAGGGGATGAGCAGTTCTTC. Amino acids: CASSPRTGEGDEQFF.

This clonotype was counted only a few times. The genes are TRBV7-9 and TRBJ1-1; 7 positions agree with TRBD1. CDR3 length equals 13 residues. Germline assignment: CDR1 SEHNR and CDR2 FQNEAQ (reference sequence). J gave up 7 bases and V 4 bases, and 6 bases lay outside the gene matches. The CDR3 sequence: CASSWGTDLEAFF. The CDR3, as DNA: TGTGCCAGCAGCTGGGGGACAGATCTTGAAGCTTTCTTT.

The CDR3 nucleotides are TGTGCCAGCAGTTCCCCTCTGACTAGCGGGGTTCATACCTACGAGCAGTACTTC. Its protein product is CASSSPLTSGVHTYEQYF. V gene TRBV27 combines with J gene TRBJ2-4, with 11 bases aligning to TRBD2. TRBJ2-7 matches the DNA end more closely, so the J call is doubtful. Germline values: CDR1 MNHEY, CDR2 SMNVEV (reference sequence). The CDR3 has 18 amino acids.

The chain combines TRBV25-1 with TRBJ1-2; no definite D call. The CDR3 loop spans 14 amino acids. Germline V lookup: CDR1 MGHDK, CDR2 SYGVNS. With 3 bases removed from V and 0 bases from J, the gap between germline ends came to 8 bases. CDR3 protein: CASSEGGTNYGYTF. The CDR3 DNA reads as TGTGCCAGCAGTGAGGGCGGAACTAACTATGGCTACACCTTC.

This clonotype showed up just a few times. The V call is TRBV14, the J call TRBJ2-7; 8 nucleotides line up with TRBD1. The trim removed 3 bases at V and 5 bases at J, leaving 6 bases unmatched. The CDR3 runs to 14 residues. From germline, CDR1 is SGHDN and CDR2 FVKESK. CDR3 DNA: TGTGCCAGCAGCCAGTTCGGACAGGGAAACGAGCAGTACTTC. This sequence encodes CASSQFGQGNEQYF.

The V gene is TRBV12-3 or TRBV12-4, the J gene TRBJ2-3; D remains ambiguous. The CDR3 runs to 15 residues. V lost 4 bases and J lost 2, with 13 bases in between. The CDR3 here is CASSSHRVYTDTQYF. The DNA of the CDR3 is TGTGCCAGCAGTTCGCACAGAGTGTACACAGATACGCAGTATTTT.

The chain is built from TRBV20-1 and TRBJ2-7; 8 nucleotides agree with TRBD2. The V segment lost 6 bases and the J segment 2 bases; nucleotides outside the gene matches: 6. From germline, CDR1 is DFQATT and CDR2 SNEGSKA (reference sequence). This CDR3 contains 13 residues. In DNA form, the CDR3 reads TGCAGTGCGAACCTCGGGGGGGCCTACGAGCAGTACTTC. Amino acid sequence: CSANLGGAYEQYF.